Shown below are 27 T cell receptor beta chains from a single sample sequenced in a study of shared clonotypes between healthy human individuals. Clones were read by immunoSEQ multiplex PCR, and TCRdb kept only the in-frame ones, dropping some. The sample consists of over a million clones, more than 75% of them appearing once. Sequenced sample: memory CD4+ T cells from PBMCs. Subset noted: CD45RA-negative fraction. These receptors originate from a man younger than 30 in good health. Some clones in this sample may be carry-over from other donors' samples.

The V and J genes are TRBV28 and TRBJ1-5, with TRBD1 as a possible D gene (5 bases). Per the germline V gene, CDR1 is MDHEN and CDR2 is SYDVKM. Trimming removed 3 bases at V and 0 bases at J, with 21 bases between. This CDR3 spans 19 amino acids. The CDR3 loop is CASSLGDRTVGYSNQPQHF. CDR3 DNA sequence: TGTGCCAGCAGTTTGGGGGACCGGACCGTAGGTTATAGCAATCAGCCCCAGCATTTT.

In its sample, this clone was seen a few times. The CDR3 region has the DNA TGTGCCAGCAGTTCCCCAGGGACAGTTCGATCCTACGAGCAGTACTTC. The encoded protein is CASSSPGTVRSYEQYF. This sequence joins TRBV28 and TRBJ2-7, with 7 bases identical to TRBD1. The CDR3 totals 16 residues. Unmatched junction bases numbered 10, after V lost 4 bases and J lost 1 base. Germline loops: CDR1 MDHEN, CDR2 SYDVKM.

This clone turned up a few times. This sequence joins TRBV9 and TRBJ2-7; 10 bases are a match to TRBD2. With 0 bases clipped from V and 4 bases from J, the junction kept 7 bases outside the gene matches. Germline V gene lookup returns CDR1 SGDLS and CDR2 YYNGEE. The length of the CDR3 is 16 residues. This CDR3 reads CASSVGASGSQYEQYF. The CDR3 bases are TGTGCCAGCAGCGTAGGTGCTAGCGGGAGCCAATACGAGCAGTACTTC.

DNA of the CDR3: TGTGCCTGGAGTGTACGCGGGCGTCAGCCCCAGCATTTT. It codes for CAWSVRGRQPQHF. The rearrangement uses TRBV30 and TRBJ1-5, with D unresolved. Trimming removed 0 bases at V and 6 bases at J, with 9 bases between. The CDR3 has 13 amino acids. The V gene's germline CDR1 is GTSNPN and CDR2 SVGIG (reference sequence).

V is TRBV4-1 and J is TRBJ2-2, with unresolved D. Germline CDR1 and CDR2: MGHRA and YSYEKL. Trimming left V 0 bases short and J 6 bases short, with 5 bases between. The CDR3 consists of 13 residues. In DNA form, the CDR3 reads TGCGCCAGCAGCCAAGAATTCCCCGGGGAGCTGTTTTTT. It translates to CASSQEFPGELFF.

CDR3 coding DNA: TGTGCCAGCAGTTTATTGAGTGGATCGACCCCCGATACGCAGTATTTT. Translated, it gives CASSLLSGSTPDTQYF. This chain joins TRBV28 and TRBJ2-3; D is unclear. V dropped 1 base and J dropped 6 bases, with 17 bases sitting between them. In germline, CDR1 is MDHEN, CDR2 SYDVKM. The CDR3 totals 16 residues.

The chain couples TRBV5-1 to TRBJ1-4; 7 bases agree with TRBD1. CDR3 length equals 14 residues. J lost 5 bases, V lost 5 bases, and 6 bases had no gene match. CDR1 is SGHRS and CDR2 is YFSETQ in the germline V gene. CDR3 sequence (DNA): TGCGCCAGCAGAGACGGACAGGCAAATGAAAAACTGTTTTTT. The encoded protein is CASRDGQANEKLFF.

The rearrangement links TRBV6-1 to TRBJ2-6, with D possibly being TRBD1 (6 bases). Germline loops: CDR1 MNHNS, CDR2 SASEGT. Trimming took off 6 bases at V and 3 bases at J, with 12 bases between the two ends. The CDR3 contains 15 residues. This CDR3 is CASRWGQNGANVLTF. Written as DNA, the CDR3 is TGTGCCAGCAGGTGGGGGCAAAATGGGGCCAACGTCCTGACTTTC.

The CDR3, as DNA: TGCGCCAGCAGCTTGCGGAGGGTGAAAGGGGAAAAACTGTTTTTT. It yields the protein CASSLRRVKGEKLFF. This chain uses TRBV5-1 with TRBJ1-4, with D unresolved. With 1 base removed from V and 8 bases from J, the gap between germline ends came to 15 bases. This CDR3 is 15 amino acids long. CDR1 and CDR2 (germline): SGHRS, YFSETQ.

The CDR3 sequence is CASSYSAGKETQYF. Written as DNA, the CDR3 is TGTGCCAGCAGTTACTCAGCAGGAAAAGAGACCCAGTACTTC. This chain connects TRBV6-6 to TRBJ2-5; D is unresolved. There are 14 residues in the CDR3. CDR1 and CDR2 (germline): MNHNY, SVGAGI (reference sequence). V lost 0 bases, J lost 3 bases, and 8 bases lay in between.

This clone came up once. The rearrangement uses TRBV2 and TRBJ2-1; tentative D call: TRBD2 (6 bases). The CDR3 has 14 amino acids. Per germline, CDR1 SNHLY and CDR2 FYNNEI. The V end was cut by 8 bases, the J end by 8 bases, with 19 bases between. The CDR3 sequence: CASPKSASADEQFF. In DNA form, the CDR3 reads TGTGCCAGCCCTAAGTCCGCTAGCGCGGATGAGCAGTTCTTC.

A remark on this clone: The same CDR3 can be traced to other DNA sequences in this sample. The CDR3 region is CASSLLLTGELFF. The CDR3 bases are TGTGCCAGCAGCTTGCTCCTCACCGGGGAGCTGTTTTTT. The V call is TRBV5-8, the J call TRBJ2-2; D remains ambiguous. Germline V gene lookup returns CDR1 SGHTS and CDR2 YDEGEE. V was shortened by 1 base and J by 4 bases, with 5 bases between the two germline ends. This CDR3 is 13 amino acids long.

This clone has only one observation. The genes are TRBV29-1 and TRBJ2-5; 9 bases agree with TRBD1. The J call may be wrong; the DNA end is better matched by TRBJ2-7. This CDR3 is built from 13 residues. From germline, CDR1 is SQVTM and CDR2 ANQGSEA. The DNA for the CDR3 is TGCAGCGTTGAAGCGGACAGGGGATACGAGCAGTACTTC. This encodes CSVEADRGYEQYF.

The CDR3 sequence: CASSYSGEVYGYTF. The CDR3 nucleotides are TGTGCCAGCAGTTACTCGGGGGAGGTCTATGGCTACACCTTC. The chain employs TRBV6-5 and TRBJ1-2, with D perhaps matching TRBD1 (5 bases). From germline, CDR1 is MNHEY and CDR2 SVGAGI. The CDR3 contains 14 residues. V lost 0 bases to trimming and J lost 4 bases, with 9 bases between them.

The rearrangement uses TRBV2 and TRBJ2-5; D gene ambiguous. Trimming left V 3 bases short and J 4 bases short, with 9 bases between. CDR1 is SNHLY and CDR2 is FYNNEI in the germline V gene. This CDR3 is 13 amino acids long. Here the CDR3 reads CASSDRRTETQYF. The DNA for the CDR3 is TGTGCCAGCAGTGACAGGCGGACAGAGACCCAGTACTTC.

The chain carries TRBV6-5 and TRBJ1-2, with 7 nucleotides matching TRBD1. This CDR3 contains 12 residues. V lost 4 bases and J lost 7; bases outside the gene matches: 3. The germline V gene encodes CDR1 MNHEY and CDR2 SVGAGI. The CDR3 region has the DNA TGTGCCAGCAGTTTCGACAGGGTTGGCTACACCTTC. It specifies CASSFDRVGYTF.

This chain links TRBV7-3 with TRBJ2-2; 7 bases are shared with TRBD1. V lost 5 bases to trimming and J lost 10 bases; unmatched junction nucleotides: 4. CDR1 is SGHTA and CDR2 is FQGTGA in the germline V gene. The CDR3 is made up of 12 amino acids. The CDR3 DNA follows: TGTGCCAGCAGCCTGACAGGGTCGGAGCTGTTTTTT. Protein sequence: CASSLTGSELFF. Variable domain in full (rest from reference TRBV7-3 and TRBJ2-2): GAGVSQTPSNKVTEKGKYVELRCDPISGHTALYWYRQSLGQGPEFLIYFQGTGAADDSGLPNDRFFAVRPEGSVSTLKIQRTERGDSAVYLCASSLTGSELFFGEGSRLTVL.

The V gene is TRBV6-6, the J gene TRBJ2-1, with 8 bases matching TRBD2. The CDR3 has 16 residues. Germline V gene data show CDR1 as MNHNY and CDR2 as SVGAGI (reference sequence). The junction had 13 bases not matched to a gene; V was cut back by 7 bases and J by 5 bases. In DNA, the CDR3 is TGTGCCAGCATTGGGCTTGCGGGAGGCGGCCACAATGAGCAGTTCTTC. This gives the protein CASIGLAGGGHNEQFF.

The gene calls are TRBV7-3 and TRBJ2-1; 10 bases align to TRBD2. Unmatched junction bases numbered 10, after V lost 3 bases and J lost 8 bases. CDR1 and CDR2 (germline): SGHTA, FQGTGA. The CDR3 consists of 16 residues. DNA for the CDR3: TGTGCCAGCAGCTTGAGTGCTAGCGGGAGTCTCGATGAGCAGTTCTTC. Encoded protein: CASSLSASGSLDEQFF.

The CDR3 DNA follows: TGTGCCAGCCACCATGATAGGGACACTGAAGCTTTCTTT. Translating it yields CASHHDRDTEAFF. The chain carries TRBV13 and TRBJ1-1; unclear D gene. CDR3 length equals 13 residues. Germline V lookup: CDR1 PRHDT, CDR2 FYEKMQ (reference sequence). V was pared by 8 bases and J by 3 bases, with 13 bases between.

The rearrangement joins TRBV4-1 to TRBJ2-2; 13 nucleotides align to TRBD2. The CDR3 extends over 16 amino acids. Unmatched junction bases numbered 2, after V lost 2 bases and J lost 5 bases. Per germline, CDR1 MGHRA and CDR2 YSYEKL. The CDR3 region is CASSQPGLAGTGELFF. CDR3 bases: TGCGCCAGCAGCCAACCGGGACTAGCGGGAACCGGGGAGCTGTTTTTT.

The rearrangement uses TRBV29-1 and TRBJ2-2; D is undetermined. Germline CDR1 reads SQVTM; CDR2 reads ANQGSEA. The CDR3 loop spans 13 amino acids. Trimming cost V 6 bases and J 7 bases, with 15 bases left between them. The CDR3: CSVPNGPHGELFF. CDR3 DNA sequence: TGCAGCGTACCGAACGGGCCGCACGGGGAGCTGTTTTTT.

Of note for this clone: Just one base apart from a much larger clone, this may be a read error. The chain employs TRBV7-9 and TRBJ1-1; D ambiguous. The germline V gene encodes CDR1 SEHNR and CDR2 FQNEAQ (reference sequence). The V end was cut by 1 base, the J end by 1 base, with 4 bases between. There are 13 residues in the CDR3. The DNA for the CDR3 is TGTGCCAGCAGCTTAGAACAGAACACTGAAGCTTTCTTT. This gives the protein CASSLEQNTEAFF.

The chain links TRBV2 to TRBJ2-1, with TRBD2 matching over 10 bases. Looked up from germline, CDR1 is SNHLY and CDR2 is FYNNEI. The CDR3 runs to 13 residues. Germline trimming cut 11 bases from V and 6 bases from J; bases unmatched to any gene: 7. This CDR3 reads CALGTSERNEQFF. DNA for the CDR3: TGTGCCCTTGGGACTAGCGAGCGCAATGAGCAGTTCTTC.

The chain employs TRBV30 and TRBJ2-3; weak D call: TRBD2 (6 bases). The germline V gene has CDR1 GTSNPN and CDR2 SVGIG (reference sequence). The CDR3 totals 16 residues. The ends were cut back, 0 bases at V and 1 base at J, with 14 bases in the middle. This chain's CDR3 is CAWSVLWEVGTDTQYF. The CDR3 nucleotides are TGTGCCTGGAGTGTACTGTGGGAGGTTGGCACAGATACGCAGTATTTT. Supplemented by reference TRBV30 and TRBJ2-3, the full variable domain reads SQTIHQWPATLVQPVGSPLSLECTVEGTSNPNLYWYRQAAGRGLQLLFYSVGIGQISSEVPQNLSASRPQDRQFILSSKKLLLSDSGFYLCAWSVLWEVGTDTQYFGPGTRLTVL.

This sequence joins TRBV30 and TRBJ2-3, with TRBD1 matching 8 bases. The length of the CDR3 is 14 residues. Germline V gives CDR1 GTSNPN, CDR2 SVGIG (reference sequence). V dropped 3 bases and J dropped 4; count of bases not matched to a gene: 6. DNA of the CDR3: TGTGCCTGGAGCGCGGCAGGGGGCTCAGATACGCAGTATTTT. Its protein is CAWSAAGGSDTQYF.

The chain recombines TRBV15 with TRBJ2-6, with unresolved D. Germline V lookup: CDR1 LNHNV, CDR2 YYDKDF (reference sequence). V lost 0 bases and J lost 0, with 6 bases in between. The CDR3 totals 16 residues. CDR3 coding DNA: TGTGCCACCAGCAGAGACAGCCTCTCTGGGGCCAACGTCCTGACTTTC. Translation gives CATSRDSLSGANVLTF.